The present T cell receptor beta chain was sequenced within a study of T-cell reconstitution after alpha-beta-depleted transplantation in children. Notes on the study in general: Some patients' high day-60 TCRbeta diversity was traced to surviving recipient T cells and thymic progenitors. By one year post-transplant, T-cell counts and diversity largely arose from T cells that were newly produced. After transplant, at about two months, alpha-beta T cells were reportedly derived from several hundred expanded graft clones.

Preparation of the TCRbeta library was carried out with unique molecular identifiers. TCRdb re-called the PCR reads with MiXCR, one entry per CDR3 protein. There are more than 85,000 distinct CDR3 sequences in the sample; 7.5% to 9% occur only once, and approximately 16% lies in the top ten. The sample holds a few counts of this clonotype. Its antigen is not known. The CDR3 runs 17 residues. Germline V CDR1 and CDR2: SEHNR, FQNEAQ (reference sequence). With V trimmed by 4 bases and J by 2 bases, 5 bases remained unmatched. This sequence originates from a boy aged 2 to 9 with acute lymphoblastic leukemia, due to receive a stem cell transplant. The input for sequencing was PBMCs, taken before TCRalphabeta/CD19-depleted stem cell transplant. The chain recombines TRBV7-9 with TRBJ2-3; TRBD2 aligns across 14 bases. Here the CDR3 reads CASSSGLAGALTDTQYF. The CDR3 DNA sequence: TGTGCCAGCAGCTCGGGACTAGCGGGGGCCCTCACAGATACGCAGTATTTT.